The subject of this entry is one TCR beta chain. The data were obtained in a study of blood T cell repertoires in COVID-19. Study summary: PBMCs, B-cell-depleted T cells, or T cells provided the cDNA or gDNA that made up the material.

Study processing details: Reference gene primer amplification in the assay estimated nucleated cell counts. TCRdb's table, derived via immunoSEQ multiplex PCR, lists solely in-frame clones and lacks some. V and J calls plus clone size are reproduced from that table; the DNA served to infer D and trimming. The table has just over 150,000 clones, approximately 92% seen once; the top ten hold roughly 4.5%. The sequenced sample was peripheral blood. The TCR was taken from a woman aged 45-60 years with acute or convalescent COVID-19.

CDR3 residues: CASMAGTGELFF. Here the CDR3 DNA reads TGTGCCAGCATGGCGGGGACCGGGGAGCTGTTTTTT. The chain couples TRBV6-5 to TRBJ2-2, with D possibly matching TRBD2 (6 bases). The CDR3 contains 12 residues. The germline V gene has CDR1 MNHEY and CDR2 SVGAGI. The V end was cut by 7 bases, the J end by 5 bases, with 8 bases between.